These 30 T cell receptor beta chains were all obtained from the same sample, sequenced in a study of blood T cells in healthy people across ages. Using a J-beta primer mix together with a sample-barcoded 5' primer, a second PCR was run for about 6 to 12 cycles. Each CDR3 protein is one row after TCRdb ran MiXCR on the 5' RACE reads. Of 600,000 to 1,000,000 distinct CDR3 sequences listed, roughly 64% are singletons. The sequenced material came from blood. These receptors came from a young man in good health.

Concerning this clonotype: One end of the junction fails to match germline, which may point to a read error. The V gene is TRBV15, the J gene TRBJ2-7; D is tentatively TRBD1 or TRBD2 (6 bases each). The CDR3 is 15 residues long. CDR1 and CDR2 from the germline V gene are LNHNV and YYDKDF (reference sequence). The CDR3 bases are TGTGCCACCAGCCTAAAGGGGGGATCCCCCTACGAGCGGTACTTC. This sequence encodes CATSLKGGSPYERYF.

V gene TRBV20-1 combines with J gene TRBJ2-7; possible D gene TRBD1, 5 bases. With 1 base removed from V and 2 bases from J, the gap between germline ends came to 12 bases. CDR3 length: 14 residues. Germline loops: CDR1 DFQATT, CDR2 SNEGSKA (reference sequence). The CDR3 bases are TGCAGTGCTAGAGGTCGGACATTAACCTACGAGCAGTACTTC. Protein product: CSARGRTLTYEQYF.

CDR3 DNA: TGTGCCAGCAGCTTAGGGGACGGAGAGGCGGATACGCAGTATTTT. Protein: CASSLGDGEADTQYF. The chain combines TRBV7-9 with TRBJ2-3, with D tentatively TRBD1 or TRBD2 (5 bases each). Looked up from germline, CDR1 is SEHNR and CDR2 is FQNEAQ (reference sequence). V was trimmed by 1 base and J by 6 bases, leaving 14 bases between them. The CDR3 contains 15 residues. Complete variable domain (other parts from reference TRBV7-9 and TRBJ2-3): DTGVSQNPRHKITKRGQNVTFRCDPISEHNRLYWYRQTLGQGPEFLTYFQNEAQLEKSRLLSDRFSAERPKGSFSTLEIQRTEQGDSAMYLCASSLGDGEADTQYFGPGTRLTVL.

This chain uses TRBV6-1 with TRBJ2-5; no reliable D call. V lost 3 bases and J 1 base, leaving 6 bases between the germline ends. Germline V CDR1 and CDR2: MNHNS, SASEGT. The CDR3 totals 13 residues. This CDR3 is CASSDSSQETQYF. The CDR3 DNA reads TGTGCCAGCAGTGATTCCAGCCAAGAGACCCAGTACTTC.

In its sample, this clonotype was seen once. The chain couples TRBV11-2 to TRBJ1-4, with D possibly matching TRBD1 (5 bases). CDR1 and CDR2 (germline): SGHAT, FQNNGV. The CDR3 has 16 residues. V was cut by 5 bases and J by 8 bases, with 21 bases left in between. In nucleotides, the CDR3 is TGTGCCAGCAGCCCAGTCCGGACAAGAGGAGAGGAAAAACTGTTTTTT. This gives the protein CASSPVRTRGEEKLFF. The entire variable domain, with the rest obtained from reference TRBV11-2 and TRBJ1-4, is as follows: EAGVAQSPRYKIIEKRQSVAFWCNPISGHATLYWYQQILGQGPKLLIQFQNNGVVDDSQLPKDRFSAERLKGVDSTLKIQPAKLEDSAVYLCASSPVRTRGEEKLFFGSGTQLSVL.

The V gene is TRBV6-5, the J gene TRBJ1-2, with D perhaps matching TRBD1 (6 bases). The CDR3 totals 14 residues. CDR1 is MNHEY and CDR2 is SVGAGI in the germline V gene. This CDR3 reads CAVHWGQGNYGYTF. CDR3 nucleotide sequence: TGTGCTGTCCATTGGGGGCAGGGGAACTATGGCTACACCTTC.

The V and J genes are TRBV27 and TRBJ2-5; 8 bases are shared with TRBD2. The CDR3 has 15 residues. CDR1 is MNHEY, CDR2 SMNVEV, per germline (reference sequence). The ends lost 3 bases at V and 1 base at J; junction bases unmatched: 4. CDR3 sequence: CASSFSGIPQETQYF. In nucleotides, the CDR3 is TGTGCCAGCAGTTTTAGCGGGATCCCCCAAGAGACCCAGTACTTC.

CDR3 nucleotides: TGCAGCGCACCTAGTATACGGGAGACCCAGTACTTC. Its translation: CSAPSIRETQYF. The V gene is TRBV20-1, the J gene TRBJ2-7; the D is unclear. The J call may be faulty, since TRBJ2-5 better matches the DNA end. The germline V gene encodes CDR1 DFQATT and CDR2 SNEGSKA (reference sequence). CDR3 length: 12 residues.

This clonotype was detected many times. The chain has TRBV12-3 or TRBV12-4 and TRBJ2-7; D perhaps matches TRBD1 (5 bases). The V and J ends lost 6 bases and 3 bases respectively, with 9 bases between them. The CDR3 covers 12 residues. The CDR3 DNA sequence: TGTGCCAGCAGCCCAAGGGGCTACGAGCAGTACTTC. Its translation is CASSPRGYEQYF.

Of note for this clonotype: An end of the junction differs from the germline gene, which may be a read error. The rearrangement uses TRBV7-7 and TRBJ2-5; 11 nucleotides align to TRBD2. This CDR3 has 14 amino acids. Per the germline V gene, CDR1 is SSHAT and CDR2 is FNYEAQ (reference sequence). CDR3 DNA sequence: TGTGCTAGCAGCTTAGGGACTAGCGGCGATGAGCAGTACTTC. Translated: CASSLGTSGDEQYF. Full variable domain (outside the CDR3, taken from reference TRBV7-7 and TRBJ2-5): GAGVSQSPRYKVTKRGQDVTLRCDPISSHATLYWYQQALGQGPEFLTYFNYEAQPDKSGLPSDRFSAERPEGSISTLTIQRTEQRDSAMYRCASSLGTSGDEQYFGPGTRLLVL.

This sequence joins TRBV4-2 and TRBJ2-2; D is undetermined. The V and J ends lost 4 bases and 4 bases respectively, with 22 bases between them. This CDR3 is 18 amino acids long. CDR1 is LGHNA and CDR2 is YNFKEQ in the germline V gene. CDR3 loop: CASSPVPVLPGLTGELFF. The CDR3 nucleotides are TGTGCCAGCAGCCCCGTCCCTGTCCTCCCAGGCCTCACCGGGGAGCTGTTTTTT.

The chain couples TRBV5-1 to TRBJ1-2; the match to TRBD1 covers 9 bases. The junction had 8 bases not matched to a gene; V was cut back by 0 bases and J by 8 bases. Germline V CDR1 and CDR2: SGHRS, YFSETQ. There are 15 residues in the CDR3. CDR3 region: CASSLEMGQGGGYTF. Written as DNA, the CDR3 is TGCGCCAGCAGCTTGGAGATGGGACAGGGAGGCGGCTACACCTTC.

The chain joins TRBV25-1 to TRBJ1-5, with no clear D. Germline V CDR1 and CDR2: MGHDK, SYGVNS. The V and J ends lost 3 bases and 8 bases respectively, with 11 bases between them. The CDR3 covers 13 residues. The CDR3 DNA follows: TGTGCCAGCAGTGACGGACCTCGGGAGCCCCAGCATTTT. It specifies CASSDGPREPQHF.

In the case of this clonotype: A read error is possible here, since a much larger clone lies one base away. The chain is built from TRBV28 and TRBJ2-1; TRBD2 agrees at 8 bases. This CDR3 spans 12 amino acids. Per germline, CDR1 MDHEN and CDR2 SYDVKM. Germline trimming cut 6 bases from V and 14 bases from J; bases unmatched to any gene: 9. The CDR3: CASSREGSKEFF. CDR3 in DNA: TGTGCCAGCAGCCGGGAGGGGTCGAAGGAGTTCTTC.

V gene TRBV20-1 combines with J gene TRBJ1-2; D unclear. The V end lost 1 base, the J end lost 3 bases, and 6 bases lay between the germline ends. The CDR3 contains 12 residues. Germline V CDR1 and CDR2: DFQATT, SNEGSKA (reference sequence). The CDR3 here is CSARAPDYGYTF. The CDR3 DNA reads TGCAGTGCTAGAGCCCCAGACTATGGCTACACCTTC.

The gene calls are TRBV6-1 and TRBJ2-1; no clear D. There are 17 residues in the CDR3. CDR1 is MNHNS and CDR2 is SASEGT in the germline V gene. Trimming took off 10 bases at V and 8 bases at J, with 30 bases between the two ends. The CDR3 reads CATTPNWARSNVDEQFF. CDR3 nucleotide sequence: TGTGCCACCACGCCGAATTGGGCAAGATCGAACGTCGATGAGCAGTTCTTC.

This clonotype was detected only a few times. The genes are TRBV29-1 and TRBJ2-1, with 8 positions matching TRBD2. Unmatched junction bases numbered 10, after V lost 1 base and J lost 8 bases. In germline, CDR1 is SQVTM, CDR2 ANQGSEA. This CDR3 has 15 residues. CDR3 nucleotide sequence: TGCAGCGTTGAAGGTAAACCGGGAGGGCAGTATGAGCAGTTCTTC. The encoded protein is CSVEGKPGGQYEQFF.

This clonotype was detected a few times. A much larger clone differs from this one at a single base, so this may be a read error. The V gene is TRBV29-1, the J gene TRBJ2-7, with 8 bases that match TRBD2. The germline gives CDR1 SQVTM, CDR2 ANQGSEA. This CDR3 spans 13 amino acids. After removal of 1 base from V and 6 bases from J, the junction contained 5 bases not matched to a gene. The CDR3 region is CSVEGAGVPEQYF. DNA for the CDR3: TGCAGCGTTGAAGGAGCGGGAGTGCCCGAGCAGTACTTC.

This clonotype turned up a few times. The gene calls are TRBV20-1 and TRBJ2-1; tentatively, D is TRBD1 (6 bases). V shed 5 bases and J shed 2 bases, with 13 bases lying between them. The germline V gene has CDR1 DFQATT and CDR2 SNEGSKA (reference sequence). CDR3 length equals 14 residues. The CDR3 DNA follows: TGCAGTGCTTCCGGACAGAAAACCTACAATGAGCAGTTCTTC. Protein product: CSASGQKTYNEQFF.

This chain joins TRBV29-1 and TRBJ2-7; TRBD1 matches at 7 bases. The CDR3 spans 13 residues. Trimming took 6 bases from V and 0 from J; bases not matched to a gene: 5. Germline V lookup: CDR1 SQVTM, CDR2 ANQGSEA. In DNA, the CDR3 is TGCAGCGTGTGGGACAGAGACTCCTACGAGCAGTACTTC. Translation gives CSVWDRDSYEQYF.

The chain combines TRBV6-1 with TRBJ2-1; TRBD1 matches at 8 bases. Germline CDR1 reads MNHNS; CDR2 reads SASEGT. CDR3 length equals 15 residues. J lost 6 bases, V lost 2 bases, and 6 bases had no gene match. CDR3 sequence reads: CASSEMGQVPNEQFF. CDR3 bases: TGTGCCAGCAGTGAAATGGGACAGGTACCCAATGAGCAGTTCTTC.

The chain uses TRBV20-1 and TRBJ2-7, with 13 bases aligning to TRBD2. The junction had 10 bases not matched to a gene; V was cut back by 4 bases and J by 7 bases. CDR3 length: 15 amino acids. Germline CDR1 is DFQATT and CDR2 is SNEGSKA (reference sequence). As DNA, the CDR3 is TGCAGTGCTACCTCGGGGACTAGCGGGATAGCGGAGCAGTACTTC. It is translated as CSATSGTSGIAEQYF.

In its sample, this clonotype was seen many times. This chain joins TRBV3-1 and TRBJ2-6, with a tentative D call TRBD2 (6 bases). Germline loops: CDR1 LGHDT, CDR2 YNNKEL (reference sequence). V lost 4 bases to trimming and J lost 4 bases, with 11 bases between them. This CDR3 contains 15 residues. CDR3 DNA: TGTGCCAGCAGCCTAAGACTAGGCGGGGCCAACGTCCTGACTTTC. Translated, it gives CASSLRLGGANVLTF.

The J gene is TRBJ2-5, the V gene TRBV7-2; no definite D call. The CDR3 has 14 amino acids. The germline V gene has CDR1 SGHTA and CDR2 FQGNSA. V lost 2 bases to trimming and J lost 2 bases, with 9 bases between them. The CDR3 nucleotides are TGTGCCAGCAGCTTACTGGCGCTACAAGAGACCCAGTACTTC. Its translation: CASSLLALQETQYF. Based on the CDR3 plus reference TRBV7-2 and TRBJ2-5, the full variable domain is GAGVSQSPSNKVTEKGKDVELRCDPISGHTALYWYRQSLGQGLEFLIYFQGNSAPDKSGLPSDRFSAERTGGSVSTLTIQRTQQEDSAVYLCASSLLALQETQYFGPGTRLLVL.

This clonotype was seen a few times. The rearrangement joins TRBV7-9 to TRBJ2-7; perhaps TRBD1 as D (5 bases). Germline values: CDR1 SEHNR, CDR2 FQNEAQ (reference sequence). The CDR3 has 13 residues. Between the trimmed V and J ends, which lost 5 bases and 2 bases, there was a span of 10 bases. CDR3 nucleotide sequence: TGTGCCAGCAGCCCAGGGAAGACCTACGAGCAGTACTTC. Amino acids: CASSPGKTYEQYF. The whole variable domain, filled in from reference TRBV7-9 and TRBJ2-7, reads DTGVSQNPRHKITKRGQNVTFRCDPISEHNRLYWYRQTLGQGPEFLTYFQNEAQLEKSRLLSDRFSAERPKGSFSTLEIQRTEQGDSAMYLCASSPGKTYEQYFGPGTRLTVT.

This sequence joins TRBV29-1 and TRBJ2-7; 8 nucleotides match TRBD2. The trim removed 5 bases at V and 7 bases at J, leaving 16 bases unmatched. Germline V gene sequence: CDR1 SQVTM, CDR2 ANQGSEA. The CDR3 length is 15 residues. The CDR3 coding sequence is TGCAGCGTTAGTGGGGCGGGAGGTTCTAGAATGGAGCAGTACTTC. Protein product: CSVSGAGGSRMEQYF.

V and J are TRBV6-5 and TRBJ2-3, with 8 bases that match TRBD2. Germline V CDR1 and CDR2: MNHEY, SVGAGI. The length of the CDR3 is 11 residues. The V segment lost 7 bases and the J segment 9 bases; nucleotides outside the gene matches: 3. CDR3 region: CASTAGATQYF. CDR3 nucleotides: TGTGCCAGCACAGCGGGAGCGACGCAGTATTTT.

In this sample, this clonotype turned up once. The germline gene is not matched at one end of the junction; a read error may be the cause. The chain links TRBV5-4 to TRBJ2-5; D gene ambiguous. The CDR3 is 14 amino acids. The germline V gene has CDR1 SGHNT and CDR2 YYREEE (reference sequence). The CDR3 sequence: CASSLGSSQETQSF. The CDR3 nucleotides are TGTGCCAGCAGCTTGGGAAGCAGCCAAGAGACCCAGTCCTTC.

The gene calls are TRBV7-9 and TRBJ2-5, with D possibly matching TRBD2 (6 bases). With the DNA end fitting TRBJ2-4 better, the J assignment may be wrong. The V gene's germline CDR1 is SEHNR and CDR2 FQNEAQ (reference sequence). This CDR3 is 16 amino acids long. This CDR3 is CASSDGTSGVENIQYF. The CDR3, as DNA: TGTGCCAGCAGCGACGGGACTTCAGGTGTGGAAAACATTCAGTACTTC.

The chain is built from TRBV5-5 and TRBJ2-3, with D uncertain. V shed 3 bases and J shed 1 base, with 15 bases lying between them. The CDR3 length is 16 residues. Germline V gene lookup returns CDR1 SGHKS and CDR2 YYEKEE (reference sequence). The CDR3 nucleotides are TGTGCCAGCAGCTATTTTTACCCTTCTCGCACAGATACGCAGTATTTT. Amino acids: CASSYFYPSRTDTQYF.